This record covers a single T cell receptor (beta chain). This CDR3 is built from 16 residues. CDR1 MNHNS and CDR2 SASEGT come from the germline V gene. The V and J ends lost 6 bases and 4 bases, in that order; junction bases with no gene match: 10. The data are from a study of T cells after yellow fever vaccination. Overall study: When fractions had low cell numbers, they were prepared with SMART-Seq v4 Ultra Low Input.

MiXCR, applied by TCRdb to the 5' RACE reads, yields one record per CDR3 protein. Of hundreds of thousands of distinct CDR3 sequences detected, 9% to 15% appear once; the ten largest clones hold approximately 15%. The sequencing used PBMCs, collected on the day of the yellow fever booster vaccination. The chain employs TRBV6-1 and TRBJ2-1, with TRBD2 matching 9 bases. The TCR sequence derives from a man under 40 who received the YFV17D yellow fever vaccine. The CDR3 here is CASRPKLAGSYNEQFF. The CDR3, as DNA: TGTGCCAGCAGACCCAAACTAGCGGGTTCTTACAATGAGCAGTTCTTC.